These T cell receptor beta chains were read from a single sample in a study of regulatory T cells in long-lasting Graves disease. TCRdb re-called the multiplex PCR reads with MiXCR, one entry per CDR3 protein. The sample shows 500,000 to 800,000 distinct CDR3 sequences, approximately 31% of them seen only once. Sequencing was performed on peripheral blood mononuclear cells (PBMCs), taken when the disease was refractory, from a patient treated with antithyroid drugs. The receptors come from a female donor with Graves disease. Each CDR3 is given with its conserved first and last residue. The D gene is left open where the match is weak.

V gene,J gene,D gene,CDR3 protein
TRBV28,TRBJ2-2,NA,CASSLSSTAGELFF
TRBV5-1,TRBJ2-2,NA,CASSYTLGQSSAGELFF
TRBV28,TRBJ1-5,NA,CASREQGLGNQPQHF
TRBV2,TRBJ1-2,NA,CASMRTENAYGYTF
TRBV10-3,TRBJ1-5,NA,CAISAFDQPQHF
TRBV29-1,TRBJ1-6,NA,CSVGTSRNSPLHF
TRBV27,TRBJ1-1,NA,CASSPRFTQAKAFF
TRBV28,TRBJ1-2,NA,CASLRGSSYGYTF
TRBV2,TRBJ1-2,NA,CASRGDGHHGYTF
TRBV3-1,TRBJ2-5,TRBD1,CASSQNFRGQETQYF
TRBV12-3/TRBV12-4,TRBJ1-4,NA,CASSLSGWGEKLFF
TRBV12-3/TRBV12-4,TRBJ2-3,TRBD1,CASSSGQGGTDTQYF
TRBV28,TRBJ1-1,NA,CASSLGKRTEAFF
TRBV11-3,TRBJ1-1,NA,CASSEGGGRLNTEAFF